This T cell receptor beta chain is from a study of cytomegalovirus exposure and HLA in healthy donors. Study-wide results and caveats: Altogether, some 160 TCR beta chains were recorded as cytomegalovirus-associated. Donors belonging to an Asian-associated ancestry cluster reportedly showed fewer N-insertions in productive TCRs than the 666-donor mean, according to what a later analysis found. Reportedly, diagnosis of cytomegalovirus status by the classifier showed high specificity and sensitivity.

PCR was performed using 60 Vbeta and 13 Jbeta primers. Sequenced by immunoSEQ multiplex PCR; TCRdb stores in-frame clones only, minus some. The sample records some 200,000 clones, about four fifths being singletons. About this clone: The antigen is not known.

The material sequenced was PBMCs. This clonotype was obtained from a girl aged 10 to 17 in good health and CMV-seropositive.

CDR3: CSVGMNYLSSYEQYF. The CDR3, as DNA: TGCAGCGTTGGGATGAACTACCTGAGCTCCTACGAGCAGTACTTC. The chain uses TRBV29-1 and TRBJ2-7, with unresolved D. CDR3 length: 15 residues. The germline CDR1 and CDR2 sequences are SQVTM and ANQGSEA. Trimming stripped 4 bases from V and 0 bases from J, with 16 bases between.